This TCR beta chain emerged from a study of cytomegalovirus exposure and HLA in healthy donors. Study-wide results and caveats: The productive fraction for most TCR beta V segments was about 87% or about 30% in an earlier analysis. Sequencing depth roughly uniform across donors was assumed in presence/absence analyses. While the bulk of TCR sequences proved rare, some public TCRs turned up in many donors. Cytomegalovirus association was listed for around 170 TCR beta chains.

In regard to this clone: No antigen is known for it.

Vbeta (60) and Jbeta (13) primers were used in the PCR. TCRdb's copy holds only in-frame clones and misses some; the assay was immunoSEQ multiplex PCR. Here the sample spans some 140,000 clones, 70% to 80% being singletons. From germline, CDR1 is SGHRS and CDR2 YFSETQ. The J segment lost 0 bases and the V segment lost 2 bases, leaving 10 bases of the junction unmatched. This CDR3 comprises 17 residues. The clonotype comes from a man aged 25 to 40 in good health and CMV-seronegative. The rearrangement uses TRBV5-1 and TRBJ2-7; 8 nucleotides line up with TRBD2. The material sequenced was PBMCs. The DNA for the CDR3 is TGCGCCAGCAGCTTCAATAGCGGGATGGCATACTCCTACGAGCAGTACTTC. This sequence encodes CASSFNSGMAYSYEQYF.